The 5 T cell receptor beta chains in this list originate from one sample, sequenced in a study of blood T cells in healthy people across ages. A second PCR of 7 to 11 cycles used a sample-barcoded 5' primer and a J-beta primer mix. TCRdb used MiXCR to reprocess the 5' RACE reads, holding one entry per CDR3 protein. This sample has approximately 1,100,000 distinct CDR3 sequences, with more than 40% found just once. Sequences were obtained from blood. These receptor sequences come from a woman aged 55-70 years in good health.

As for this clonotype: Lacking the conserved final phenylalanine or tryptophan, this CDR3 likely reflects a read error. V is TRBV5-6 and J is TRBJ2-5; 13 bases map to TRBD2. Germline trimming cut 4 bases from V and 3 bases from J; bases unmatched to any gene: 9. The CDR3 is 17 residues long. The germline gives CDR1 SGHDT, CDR2 YYEEEE. CDR3 DNA: TGTGCCAGCAGCCTGGAGGGACTAGCGGGGCATAAAGAGACCCAGTACTTA. This translates into CASSLEGLAGHKETQYL.

The chain carries TRBV6-2 or TRBV6-3 and TRBJ2-3, with 8 bases identical to TRBD2. The CDR3 length is 17 residues. The trim removed 7 bases at V and 4 bases at J, leaving 16 bases unmatched. Germline V CDR1 and CDR2: MNHEY, SVGEGT. CDR3 amino acids: CASKTRFRGRSPDTQYF. The CDR3, as DNA: TGTGCCAGCAAAACTAGGTTTCGCGGGAGGTCCCCAGATACGCAGTATTTT.

This clonotype came up a few times. The rearrangement joins TRBV29-1 to TRBJ2-3; 10 bases are shared with TRBD1. Germline V CDR1 and CDR2: SQVTM, ANQGSEA. The CDR3 is made up of 14 amino acids. J lost 4 bases, V lost 5 bases, and 6 bases had no gene match. CDR3 DNA sequence: TGCAGCGTTTCGGACAGGGGGTCACCAGATACGCAGTATTTT. The encoded protein is CSVSDRGSPDTQYF.

A remark on this clonotype: A much larger clone sits a single nucleotide away, making a read error possible. The chain recombines TRBV29-1 with TRBJ2-7; unclear D gene. CDR3 length: 15 amino acids. CDR1 SQVTM and CDR2 ANQGSEA come from the germline V gene. V dropped 7 bases and J dropped 0 bases, with 19 bases sitting between them. The CDR3 reads CSAGRVWLSSYEQYF. CDR3 DNA: TGCAGCGCCGGAAGAGTTTGGCTGAGCTCCTACGAGCAGTACTTC.

Points on this clonotype: This sequence may be a read error, since a much larger clone differs from it by one base. This chain joins TRBV6-2 or TRBV6-3 and TRBJ2-1; D gene uncertain. V was clipped by 5 bases and J by 5 bases, with 7 bases between them. The CDR3 is 12 amino acids. Looked up from germline, CDR1 is MNHEY and CDR2 is SVGEGT. The CDR3 reads CASSTYNNEQFF. In DNA, the CDR3 is TGTGCCAGCAGTACATACAACAATGAGCAGTTCTTC.